This TCR beta chain was sequenced in a study of PD-1 blockade in classical Hodgkin lymphoma. Study information: Intravenous nivolumab at 3 mg/kg was given to patients every 2 weeks. Study-wide findings and caveats: There was a significant rise in CD4+ TCR diversity by C4D1, with no such rise for CD8+.

Sequencing used immunoSEQ multiplex PCR; TCRdb keeps in-frame clones, though not all of them. The table has about 27,000 clones, more than 80% seen once. As to this clone: Its matching antigen is unknown.

Time point defined: cycle 4 day 1 (C4D1), after five to seven weeks of nivolumab. After autologous stem cell transplantation all patients relapsed, and prior brentuximab vedotin exposure differed between cohorts. CD4+ T cells were purified from thawed PBMCs by magnetic negative selection. The CDR3 runs to 15 residues. In germline, CDR1 is SEHNR, CDR2 FQNEAQ (reference sequence). Trimming at V came to 5 bases and at J to 4 bases, leaving 10 bases not matched to a gene. This specimen was CD4+ T cells from blood, taken before the fourth cycle of nivolumab. The sequence was obtained from a human donor with classical Hodgkin lymphoma. The V call is TRBV7-9, the J call TRBJ1-1, with 7 bases that match TRBD1. The CDR3 reads CASSKTGRGITEAFF. CDR3 coding DNA: TGTGCCAGCAGCAAGACAGGGAGGGGGATCACTGAAGCTTTCTTT.